The sequence of this T cell receptor beta chain was determined in a study of early T cells in non-severe SARS-CoV-2 infection (dated by TCRdb to the early 2020s). In the study overall: Because TCR sequencing relied on bulk RNA taken from unsorted whole blood, pairing of alpha and beta chains was not possible. Findings and caveats that apply to the study as a whole: Matching against VDJdb was skewed toward anti-spike CD8 responses, likely underestimated virus-specific expansions, and missed private and CD4 specificities.

The library was prepared using 5' RACE. These reads were obtained on a NextSeq 500. The TCR library protocol attached unique molecular identifiers to individual cDNA molecules to correct for sequencing error and PCR bias. TCR alpha and beta chains were both sequenced, and the abundances of alpha and beta sequences in each sample were closely correlated with each other. Concerning the study's data processing: Decombinator V4 was used to annotate TCR sequences for V gene, J gene and CDR3. Expanded TCRs were defined as changing significantly between any two time points under a Poisson model with p below 0.0001. TCR abundances were normalised to the total number of TCRs sequenced per sample and expressed as counts per million. TRAV1-2 paired with TRAJ12, TRAJ20 or TRAJ33 defined MAIT TCRs, while TRAV10 paired with TRAJ18 defined iNKT TCRs. VDJdb, accessed 1 November 2021, was searched for CMV, EBV and SARS-CoV-2 annotated TCRs, with TCRs annotated for multiple antigens excluded. TCRdb ran its own pipeline on the public reads, namely fastp trimming at Q25 and MiXCR clone calling, and kept in-frame beta chains. Duplicate CDR3 protein sequences are folded into a single record with the most common DNA and genes. These V and J calls rely on TCRdb rather than the paper's analysis. The sample includes about 90,000 distinct CDR3 sequences, with less than 15% observed a single time. The top ten hold 4.4% of the sample.

Based on the germline V gene, the CDR1 and CDR2 sequences are KGHDR and SFDVKD. V gives up 1 base and J gives up 9 bases, and the segment between their germline ends measures 14 bases. Taken from cysteine to phenylalanine, the CDR3 has 14 residues. The CDR3 DNA has 42 bases and is translated from base 1. A case-control design nested within a healthcare worker cohort in London, UK, was used, with weekly nasopharyngeal swab PCR tests and blood sampling performed. Healthcare workers were recruited between 23 and 31 March 2020, during the week of the UK lockdown, and were followed weekly for up to about 15 weeks. Turning to this clonotype: What this receptor recognizes is not known. Per-base qualities were not stored, and no clone one base away is much larger.

This clonotype originated in an adult who was a healthcare worker with PCR-confirmed SARS-CoV-2 infection or an uninfected control (not recorded which). In this chain, TRBV24-1 is recombined with TRBJ1-1; confidence is insufficient to name the D gene. The sequenced sample was whole blood, obtained at baseline. The DNA is as follows: TGTGCCACCAGTGATTTCTCCAAGAAGATTCAAGCTTTCTTT. Its protein is CATSDFSKKIQAFF.